This TCR beta chain was sequenced during a study of cytomegalovirus exposure and HLA in healthy donors. The PCR had 60 Vbeta and 13 Jbeta primers. The protocol was immunoSEQ multiplex PCR, while the TCRdb copy is restricted to in-frame clones and leaves out a portion. The sample shows around 90,000 clones, around 84% of them seen only once. The CDR3 length is 14 residues. Looked up from germline, CDR1 is SEHNR and CDR2 is FQNEAQ (reference sequence). The J segment lost 7 bases and the V segment lost 4 bases, leaving 8 bases of the junction unmatched. The material sequenced was PBMCs. J is TRBJ2-7 and V is TRBV7-9; TRBD2 agrees at 9 bases. This sequence was found in a man aged 40-50 years in good health and CMV-seropositive. The CDR3 DNA follows: TGTGCCAGCAGCTCCCCTCGTCTAGCGGGAGAGCAGTACTTC. The encoded protein is CASSSPRLAGEQYF.